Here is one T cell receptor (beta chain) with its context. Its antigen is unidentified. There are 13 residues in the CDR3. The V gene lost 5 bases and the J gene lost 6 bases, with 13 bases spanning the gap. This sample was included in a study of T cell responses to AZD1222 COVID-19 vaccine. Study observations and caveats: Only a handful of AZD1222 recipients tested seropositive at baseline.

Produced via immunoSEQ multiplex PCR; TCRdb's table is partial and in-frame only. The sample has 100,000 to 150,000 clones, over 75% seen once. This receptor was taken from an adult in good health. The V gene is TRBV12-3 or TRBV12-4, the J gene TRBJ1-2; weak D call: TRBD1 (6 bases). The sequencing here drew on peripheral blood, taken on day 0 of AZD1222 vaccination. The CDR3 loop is CASSPGTTDGYTF. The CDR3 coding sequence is TGTGCCAGCAGTCCCGGGACAACCGATGGCTACACCTTC.